These 21 T cell receptor beta chains came from one sample sequenced in a study of T cell changes during pregnancy in multiple sclerosis. Libraries were prepared by immunoSEQ multiplex PCR; TCRdb keeps only in-frame clonotypes and omits some of them. The sample yields just under 45,000 clones, roughly 90% seen once. Material: CD4+ T cells from peripheral blood mononuclear cells, obtained in the first trimester of pregnancy. The receptor source for this set is a female donor with multiple sclerosis, enrolled in a pregnancy study.

J is TRBJ2-1 and V is TRBV9, with TRBD2 matching over 9 bases. After removal of 2 bases from V and 9 bases from J, the junction contained 9 bases not matched to a gene. Germline CDR1 reads SGDLS; CDR2 reads YYNGEE. CDR3 length: 15 residues. The CDR3 loop is CASSVGREGRGEQFF. Written as DNA, the CDR3 is TGTGCCAGCAGCGTCGGGCGGGAGGGCCGGGGTGAGCAGTTCTTC.

V is TRBV5-1 and J is TRBJ2-1; 8 bases are a match to TRBD2. Germline V gene data show CDR1 as SGHRS and CDR2 as YFSETQ. V shed 0 bases and J 5 bases; nucleotides not matched to a gene: 10. This CDR3 comprises 17 residues. In DNA, the CDR3 is TGCGCCAGCAGCTTGGCCGGGAGGGCCCCCCAAAACAATGAGCAGTTCTTC. This sequence encodes CASSLAGRAPQNNEQFF.

V usage is TRBV4-2 and J usage is TRBJ2-7; D possibly corresponds to TRBD2 (5 bases). The CDR3 length is 13 residues. Per the germline V gene, CDR1 is LGHNA and CDR2 is YNFKEQ. V was pared by 0 bases and J by 7 bases, with 10 bases between. The CDR3 here is CASSQDEGSEQYF. The CDR3 DNA reads as TGTGCCAGCAGCCAAGATGAGGGCAGTGAGCAGTACTTC.

In its sample, this clone was seen a few times. The chain carries TRBV4-2 and TRBJ2-2, with 7 bases identical to TRBD2. CDR1 is LGHNA and CDR2 is YNFKEQ in the germline V gene. CDR3 length: 16 amino acids. With 2 bases clipped from V and 0 bases from J, the junction kept 3 bases outside the gene matches. The CDR3 reads CASSQPGTTNTGELFF. CDR3 DNA sequence: TGTGCCAGCAGCCAACCCGGGACTACGAACACCGGGGAGCTGTTTTTT.

The chain employs TRBV18 and TRBJ1-1; D is unclear. The CDR3 length is 14 residues. In germline, CDR1 is KGHSH, CDR2 LQKENI. Trimming left V 7 bases short and J 1 base short, with 13 bases between. CDR3 loop: CASYLGGSNTEAFF. The CDR3 region has the DNA TGTGCCAGCTATCTGGGAGGGTCGAACACTGAAGCTTTCTTT.

The genes are TRBV9 and TRBJ2-3; maybe TRBD1 (6 bases). V gave up 0 bases and J gave up 1 base, with 15 bases separating them. The germline CDR1 and CDR2 sequences are SGDLS and YYNGEE. The CDR3 runs to 17 residues. CDR3 bases: TGTGCCAGCAGCGTAGCTCCCAGGGGAAAAGGCACAGATACGCAGTATTTT. Protein: CASSVAPRGKGTDTQYF. Complete variable domain (other parts from reference TRBV9 and TRBJ2-3): DSGVTQTPKHLITATGQRVTLRCSPRSGDLSVYWYQQSLDQGLQFLIQYYNGEERAKGNILERFSAQQFPDLHSELNLSSLELGDSALYFCASSVAPRGKGTDTQYFGPGTRLTVL.

The chain combines TRBV5-1 with TRBJ2-2; TRBD1 might be the D (6 bases). CDR1 and CDR2 (germline): SGHRS, YFSETQ. Trimming took off 3 bases at V and 1 base at J, with 10 bases between the two ends. The CDR3 spans 15 residues. CDR3 region: CASSWGQMNTGELFF. The CDR3 DNA sequence: TGCGCCAGCAGCTGGGGGCAGATGAACACCGGGGAGCTGTTTTTT.

With respect to this clone: At one of its ends the junction is not consistent with the germline gene, which may arise from a read error. The chain uses TRBV2 and TRBJ2-5, with 14 bases identical to TRBD2. The CDR3 sequence is 16 residues long. Germline assignment: CDR1 SNHLY and CDR2 FYNNEI. The CDR3 DNA reads as TGTGCCAGCAGTGAATTGTCAATAAGGACTAGCGGGAGGCCTGACTTC. This codes for CASSELSIRTSGRPDF.

This clone was picked up a small number of times. This chain uses TRBV27 with TRBJ2-7; D is perhaps TRBD2 (5 bases). The V and J ends lost 5 bases and 6 bases respectively, with 14 bases between them. The CDR3 extends over 13 amino acids. CDR1 is MNHEY, CDR2 SMNVEV, per germline (reference sequence). The CDR3 sequence is CASSLAGVSEQYF. The CDR3 DNA reads as TGTGCCAGCAGTCTAGCAGGAGTGAGCGAGCAGTACTTC.

The chain carries TRBV28 and TRBJ2-7; possible D gene TRBD2, 6 bases. The CDR3 covers 16 residues. V was clipped by 5 bases and J by 2 bases, with 19 bases between them. CDR1 and CDR2 (germline): MDHEN, SYDVKM. This CDR3 is CASSAGTHPLPYEQYF. The CDR3 DNA follows: TGTGCCAGCAGTGCCGGGACTCACCCCCTTCCCTACGAGCAGTACTTC.

The V call is TRBV10-3, the J call TRBJ1-1; 8 bases are a match to TRBD1. Germline trimming cut 8 bases from V and 6 bases from J; bases unmatched to any gene: 11. Germline V CDR1 and CDR2: ENHRY, SYGVKD. The CDR3 contains 14 residues. The CDR3 spells CAIGAGTGNPEAFF. The CDR3 DNA is TGTGCCATCGGGGCCGGGACAGGAAATCCTGAAGCTTTCTTT.

CDR3 residues: CASSLTPSSTDTQYF. The DNA for the CDR3 is TGTGCCAGCAGCTTAACCCCGTCTAGCACAGATACGCAGTATTTT. J is TRBJ2-3 and V is TRBV7-3; D gene unclear. Germline loops: CDR1 SGHTA, CDR2 FQGTGA. The CDR3 is 15 residues long. V was cut by 0 bases and J by 0 bases, with 7 bases left in between.

The chain has TRBV6-6 and TRBJ2-7; D unclear. The V end was cut by 6 bases, the J end by 5 bases, with 17 bases between. Looked up from germline, CDR1 is MNHNY and CDR2 is SVGAGI (reference sequence). This CDR3 has 14 amino acids. CDR3 DNA sequence: TGTGCCAGCAGCTACACAATAGCTCTCGACGAGCAGTACTTC. Its protein is CASSYTIALDEQYF.

This clone was observed a handful of times. V is TRBV18 and J is TRBJ1-4, with TRBD1 as a possible D gene (6 bases). CDR3 length: 13 amino acids. The V and J ends lost 4 bases and 7 bases respectively, with 10 bases between them. The germline V gene has CDR1 KGHSH and CDR2 LQKENI. The DNA of the CDR3 is TGTGCCAGCTCACAGACAGGAGGTGAAAAACTGTTTTTT. The encoded protein is CASSQTGGEKLFF. Based on the CDR3 plus reference TRBV18 and TRBJ1-4, the full variable domain is NAGVMQNPRHLVRRRGQEARLRCSPMKGHSHVYWYRQLPEEGLKFMVYLQKENIIDESGMPKERFSAEFPKEGPSILRIQQVVRGDSAAYFCASSQTGGEKLFFGSGTQLSVL.

The chain combines TRBV11-2 with TRBJ2-1; TRBD1 is a possible D gene (6 bases). The ends were cut back, 7 bases at V and 0 bases at J, with 13 bases in the middle. Per germline, CDR1 SGHAT and CDR2 FQNNGV. This CDR3 spans 15 amino acids. DNA for the CDR3: TGTGCCAGCACCAGGGGCGGTAGCTCCTACAATGAGCAGTTCTTC. This sequence encodes CASTRGGSSYNEQFF. Together with reference TRBV11-2 and TRBJ2-1, the CDR3 gives the full variable domain: EAGVAQSPRYKIIEKRQSVAFWCNPISGHATLYWYQQILGQGPKLLIQFQNNGVVDDSQLPKDRFSAERLKGVDSTLKIQPAKLEDSAVYLCASTRGGSSYNEQFFGPGTRLTVL.

This chain connects TRBV11-1 to TRBJ2-7; D is uncertain. Germline lookup yields CDR1 SGHAT and CDR2 FQDESV (reference sequence). The germline V and J ends were trimmed by 5 bases and 2 bases, with 4 bases remaining between them. The CDR3 consists of 11 residues. As DNA, the CDR3 is TGTGCCAGCAGCCCCGCCTACGAGCAGTACTTC. Protein sequence: CASSPAYEQYF.

The sample holds one count of this clone. This sequence joins TRBV27 and TRBJ2-6, with 10 positions matching TRBD2. CDR3 length: 21 residues. V lost 4 bases and J lost 0; bases outside the gene matches: 15. Germline CDR1 is MNHEY and CDR2 is SMNVEV (reference sequence). The CDR3 nucleotides read TGTGCCAGCAGTTCTCCAAAGAGAGGACTAGCGGCACTCTCTGGGGCCAACGTCCTGACTTTC. It specifies CASSSPKRGLAALSGANVLTF.

V gene TRBV11-2 combines with J gene TRBJ2-7; the match to TRBD1 covers 8 bases. The ends lost 5 bases at V and 3 bases at J; junction bases unmatched: 15. There are 17 residues in the CDR3. CDR1 and CDR2 (germline): SGHAT, FQNNGV. The CDR3 loop reads CASSNSRFGTGNYEQYF. The CDR3 DNA is TGTGCCAGCAGCAATAGCCGGTTTGGGACAGGCAACTACGAGCAGTACTTC.

J is TRBJ2-2 and V is TRBV11-2; the D gene is possibly TRBD2 (6 bases). CDR3 length: 15 amino acids. V was pared by 2 bases and J by 5 bases, with 12 bases between. In germline, CDR1 is SGHAT, CDR2 FQNNGV. The CDR3 region has the DNA TGTGCCAGCAGCTTACCCCCTCGGGAGACCGGGGAGCTGTTTTTT. Its translation is CASSLPPRETGELFF.

Only one count was recorded for this clone. V is TRBV2 and J is TRBJ1-2; 7 bases align to TRBD1. Germline lookup yields CDR1 SNHLY and CDR2 FYNNEI. The trim removed 5 bases at V and 5 bases at J, leaving 8 bases unmatched. CDR3 size: 14 residues. CDR3 in DNA: TGTGCCAGCAGTCGGGACAGACTAAAGTATGGCTACACCTTC. Protein sequence: CASSRDRLKYGYTF.

This clone was counted once. J is TRBJ2-1 and V is TRBV19, with 10 bases identical to TRBD1. In germline, CDR1 is LNHDA, CDR2 SQIVND (reference sequence). The CDR3 is 15 residues long. The V and J ends lost 8 bases and 5 bases, in that order; junction bases with no gene match: 9. CDR3 sequence reads: CASGTGAPFNNEQFF. Here the CDR3 DNA reads TGTGCCAGTGGGACAGGGGCGCCGTTTAACAATGAGCAGTTCTTC. Full variable domain (outside the CDR3, taken from reference TRBV19 and TRBJ2-1): DGGITQSPKYLFRKEGQNVTLSCEQNLNHDAMYWYRQDPGQGLRLIYYSQIVNDFQKGDIAEGYSVSREKKESFPLTVTSAQKNPTAFYLCASGTGAPFNNEQFFGPGTRLTVL.